Reported below is one TCR beta chain. The CDR3 extends over 17 amino acids. V shed 5 bases and J 5 bases; nucleotides not matched to a gene: 15. The germline CDR1 and CDR2 sequences are WNHNN and SYGVQD (reference sequence). The data originate from a study of shared clonotypes between healthy human individuals. Method: immunoSEQ multiplex PCR; TCRdb's copy keeps in-frame clones and lacks some. There are approximately 710,000 clones in the sample; around 90% occur only once, and approximately 35% lies in the top ten. Sequenced input: memory CD8+ T cells from PBMCs. As for subset: CD45RO+ cells pooled with CCR7-negative TemRA cells. This receptor was identified in a man in his late teens or twenties in good health. Some clones in this sample may be carry-over from other donors' samples. This chain joins TRBV10-1 and TRBJ2-1, with TRBD2 matching 7 bases. In nucleotides, the CDR3 is TGCGCCAGCAGTCCGGCGGGAGCCAGACACCCCCACAATGAGCAGTTCTTC. It specifies CASSPAGARHPHNEQFF.